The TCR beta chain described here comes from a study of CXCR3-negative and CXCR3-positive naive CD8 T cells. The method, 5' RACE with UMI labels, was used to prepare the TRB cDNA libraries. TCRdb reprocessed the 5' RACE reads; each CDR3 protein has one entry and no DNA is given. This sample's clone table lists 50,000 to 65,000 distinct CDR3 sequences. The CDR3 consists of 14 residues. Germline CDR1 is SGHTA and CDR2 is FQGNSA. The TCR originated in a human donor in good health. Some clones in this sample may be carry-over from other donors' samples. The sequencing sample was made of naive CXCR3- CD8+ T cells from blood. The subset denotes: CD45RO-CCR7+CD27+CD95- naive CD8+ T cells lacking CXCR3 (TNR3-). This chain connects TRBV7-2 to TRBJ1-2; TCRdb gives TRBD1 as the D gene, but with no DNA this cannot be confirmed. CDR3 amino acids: CASSPGVGYGGYTF.